This T cell receptor (beta chain) came from a study of T cells in Graves' hyperthyroidism and ophthalmopathy. The study, taken as a whole, reports: Ophthalmopathy cases were set apart from stable hyperthyroidism by a 13 V-J model.

In the case of this clonotype: Antigen: not known.

TCR beta CDR3 sequences were amplified from RNA transcripts. HTBI primers were the set used in a first-round RT-PCR of the TCR CDR3. From the multiplex PCR reads, TCRdb called clonotypes with MiXCR, one entry per CDR3 protein. The table lists about 700,000 distinct CDR3 sequences, less than 45% of them singletons. Reasons for excluding patients were uncontrolled infection, other autoimmune disease, pregnancy or lactation. CDR3 length: 16 residues. CDR1 is SGHVT and CDR2 is SQSDAQ in the germline V gene. V dropped 5 bases and J dropped 4; count of bases not matched to a gene: 8. V gene TRBV7-4 combines with J gene TRBJ1-2, with 12 bases that match TRBD1. The sequence was collected from an adult man with Graves' disease, either hyperthyroidism or ophthalmopathy (not recorded which). The material sequenced was peripheral blood or thyroid tissue (not recorded which). CDR3 sequence (DNA): TGTGCCAGCAGCGTAGGGACAGGGGGCGCTGGCTATGGCTACACCTTC. It specifies CASSVGTGGAGYGYTF.